The 20 T cell receptor beta chains in this list originate from one sample, sequenced in a study of blood T cell repertoires in COVID-19. The method was immunoSEQ multiplex PCR; TCRdb's version includes in-frame clones alone and lacks a portion of them. The repertoire holds 300,000 or so clones, with about 90% as singletons. Sequencing used PBMCs or T cells enriched from blood (not recorded which). All receptors come from a woman aged 30 to 39 who had recovered from COVID-19.

The chain combines TRBV14 with TRBJ1-2; the D gene is possibly TRBD1 (5 bases). Germline values: CDR1 SGHDN, CDR2 FVKESK. V was clipped by 4 bases and J by 4 bases, with 10 bases between them. The CDR3 has 13 residues. CDR3 coding DNA: TGTGCCAGCAGCCTCTCCGGGGGCTATGGCTACACCTTC. Translation: CASSLSGGYGYTF. The variable domain in full, with the rest retrieved from reference TRBV14 and TRBJ1-2, is EAGVTQFPSHSVIEKGQTVTLRCDPISGHDNLYWYRRVMGKEIKFLLHFVKESKQDESGMPNNRFLAERTGGTYSTLKVQPAELEDSGVYFCASSLSGGYGYTFGSGTRLTVV.

The V call is TRBV7-8, the J call TRBJ2-6, with a tentative D call TRBD2 (6 bases). In germline, CDR1 is SGHVS, CDR2 FQNEAQ. Trimming left V 1 base short and J 1 base short, with 14 bases between. The length of the CDR3 is 18 residues. The CDR3 DNA sequence: TGTGCCAGCAGCTTAGTTCACGGTCGGGGGTCTGGGGCCAACGTCCTGACTTTC. Translation gives CASSLVHGRGSGANVLTF.

This chain links TRBV6-1 with TRBJ2-3; no clear D gene. The germline V and J ends were trimmed by 2 bases and 0 bases, with 9 bases remaining between them. Germline V lookup: CDR1 MNHNS, CDR2 SASEGT. The CDR3 contains 15 residues. CDR3 nucleotides: TGTGCCAGCAGTGAATTTGCGGCTAGCACAGATACGCAGTATTTT. Its protein product is CASSEFAASTDTQYF.

Worth noting for this clone: One end of the junction does not line up with germline, which may come from a read error. CDR3 in amino acids: CSTSRGNTEAFF. CDR3 DNA: TGCAGTACTAGTAGAGGGAACACTGAAGCTTTCTTT. The chain recombines TRBV20-1 with TRBJ1-1; D remains ambiguous. The CDR3 length is 12 residues. CDR1 and CDR2 (germline): DFQATT, SNEGSKA (reference sequence).

The chain joins TRBV2 to TRBJ1-2; 8 nucleotides line up with TRBD1. The CDR3 runs 14 residues. Germline V CDR1 and CDR2: SNHLY, FYNNEI. Trimming removed 7 bases from V and 2 bases from J; junction bases left unmatched: 6. DNA of the CDR3: TGTGCCAGCAAGGGGGGACAGGTGAACTATGGCTACACCTTC. Translated: CASKGGQVNYGYTF.

The chain uses TRBV3-1 (or the pseudogene TRBV3-2) and TRBJ1-2; 8 nucleotides agree with TRBD1. CDR3 size: 13 residues. V gave up 4 bases and J gave up 4 bases; unmatched junction bases: 2. CDR1 and CDR2 from the germline V gene are LGHDT and YNNKEL (reference sequence). The DNA of the CDR3 is TGTGCCAGCAGCCTCGGACAGGGCTATGGCTACACCTTC. Translation: CASSLGQGYGYTF.

In DNA form, the CDR3 reads TGCGCCAGCAGCTTCGTGGGCCCAAACACTGAAGCTTTCTTT. Its translation: CASSFVGPNTEAFF. The chain employs TRBV5-1 and TRBJ1-1; D is ambiguous. Germline-derived CDR1 and CDR2 are SGHRS and YFSETQ. This CDR3 is built from 14 residues. V dropped 2 bases and J dropped 2 bases, with 10 bases sitting between them.

CDR3 sequence (DNA): TGTGCCAGCAGTGCGCAGGGAAGTGGGGGGGATGAAAAACTGTTTTTT. Its protein is CASSAQGSGGDEKLFF. The chain has TRBV6-1 and TRBJ1-4, with D perhaps TRBD1 (5 bases). This CDR3 region has 16 residues. V was shortened by 4 bases and J by 6 bases, with 18 bases between the two germline ends. The germline gives CDR1 MNHNS, CDR2 SASEGT.

This clone was counted once. This sequence joins TRBV7-9 and TRBJ1-2; 8 bases are a match to TRBD1. V gave up 5 bases and J gave up 8 bases; unmatched junction bases: 7. The CDR3 consists of 13 residues. The germline V gene has CDR1 SEHNR and CDR2 FQNEAQ (reference sequence). CDR3 region: CASSQGAGGGYTF. DNA for the CDR3: TGTGCCAGCAGCCAGGGGGCAGGAGGAGGCTACACCTTC.

The chain joins TRBV5-4 to TRBJ2-2, with TRBD1 matching 10 bases. CDR1 is SGHNT, CDR2 YYREEE, per germline (reference sequence). With V trimmed by 5 bases and J by 5 bases, 6 bases remained unmatched. The CDR3 is 15 residues long. As DNA, the CDR3 is TGTGCCAGCAGGGTTGACAGGGGGCAAACCGGGGAGCTGTTTTTT. Protein sequence: CASRVDRGQTGELFF.

V gene TRBV6-5 combines with J gene TRBJ2-7; D is possibly TRBD1 (5 bases). Looked up from germline, CDR1 is MNHEY and CDR2 is SVGAGI. The CDR3 covers 13 residues. V lost 5 bases and J 2 bases, leaving 10 bases between the germline ends. The CDR3 loop reads CASSKTVTYEQYF. The CDR3, as DNA: TGTGCCAGCAGTAAGACAGTGACCTACGAGCAGTACTTC.

The V gene is TRBV9, the J gene TRBJ2-3, with 7 nucleotides matching TRBD2. In germline, CDR1 is SGDLS, CDR2 YYNGEE. There are 17 residues in the CDR3. Trimming took 3 bases from V and 1 from J; bases not matched to a gene: 11. The CDR3 sequence is CASSGSGGGGGTDTQYF. CDR3 DNA sequence: TGTGCCAGCAGCGGAAGCGGCGGGGGAGGAGGCACAGATACGCAGTATTTT.

The V call is TRBV7-2, the J call TRBJ1-6; no clear D gene. The length of the CDR3 is 16 residues. Trimming removed 1 base at V and 0 bases at J, with 7 bases between. Germline V gives CDR1 SGHTA, CDR2 FQGNSA. CDR3 DNA: TGTGCCAGCAGCTTAGATGGGAGCTCCTATAATTCACCCCTCCACTTT. This gives the protein CASSLDGSSYNSPLHF.

This clone showed up just once. The J gene is TRBJ2-3, the V gene TRBV6-5; unclear D gene. Germline lookup yields CDR1 MNHEY and CDR2 SVGAGI. Between the trimmed V and J ends, which lost 6 bases and 3 bases, there was a span of 7 bases. This CDR3 contains 12 residues. Here the CDR3 reads CASSKLTDTQYF. In DNA form, the CDR3 reads TGTGCCAGCAGCAAACTAACAGATACGCAGTATTTT.

The genes are TRBV6-6 and TRBJ1-2; D is unclear. Trimming shortened V by 6 bases and J by 5 bases, and 7 bases separated the two germline ends. CDR3 length equals 11 residues. Germline V gene sequence: CDR1 MNHNY, CDR2 SVGAGI (reference sequence). The CDR3 protein is CASSRPYGYTF. The CDR3 DNA sequence: TGTGCCAGCAGCCGACCGTATGGCTACACCTTC.

The DNA of the CDR3 is TGCGCCAGCAGTTATGTTACCGGGACACTGAACACTGAAGCTTTCTTT. Protein: CASSYVTGTLNTEAFF. The chain links TRBV5-1 to TRBJ1-1, with D maybe TRBD1 (6 bases). Germline loops: CDR1 SGHRS, CDR2 YFSETQ. Trimming pared 5 bases from V and 0 bases from J, leaving 17 bases between. The CDR3 sequence is 16 residues long.

This clone appeared a single time. The J gene is TRBJ1-2, the V gene TRBV6-1; D is undetermined. Germline V gene data show CDR1 as MNHNS and CDR2 as SASEGT. This CDR3 is built from 15 residues. Trimming removed 3 bases from V and 0 bases from J, with 11 bases in between. The CDR3 DNA reads TGTGCCAGCAGTGAGTTGATGAGGGCTAACTATGGCTACACCTTC. It encodes CASSELMRANYGYTF.

The V gene is TRBV6-6, the J gene TRBJ2-3; a weak D match, TRBD2 (5 bases). CDR1 MNHNY and CDR2 SVGAGI come from the germline V gene (reference sequence). The CDR3 loop spans 15 amino acids. Trimming removed 6 bases from V and 0 bases from J, with 13 bases in between. The CDR3 DNA follows: TGTGCCAGCAGGGCCGCTTCGGGGAGCACAGATACGCAGTATTTT. As protein: CASRAASGSTDTQYF.

The V gene is TRBV18, the J gene TRBJ2-3; TRBD2 is a possible D gene (6 bases). Germline values: CDR1 KGHSH, CDR2 LQKENI. V was pared by 5 bases and J by 0 bases, with 12 bases between. The CDR3 contains 15 residues. The CDR3 spells CASSELALSTDTQYF. The CDR3, as DNA: TGTGCCAGCTCAGAACTAGCCCTTAGCACAGATACGCAGTATTTT. The full variable domain, its missing parts supplied by reference TRBV18 and TRBJ2-3, is NAGVMQNPRHLVRRRGQEARLRCSPMKGHSHVYWYRQLPEEGLKFMVYLQKENIIDESGMPKERFSAEFPKEGPSILRIQQVVRGDSAAYFCASSELALSTDTQYFGPGTRLTVL.

V usage is TRBV19 and J usage is TRBJ1-5, with D unclear. The CDR3 extends over 14 amino acids. The germline V gene encodes CDR1 LNHDA and CDR2 SQIVND (reference sequence). The V and J ends lost 8 bases and 6 bases respectively, with 17 bases between them. CDR3 loop: CASQKAGVGQPQHF. The CDR3 nucleotides read TGTGCCAGTCAAAAGGCCGGGGTAGGTCAGCCCCAGCATTTT.